Reported below is one T cell receptor beta chain. Its antigen remains unidentified. These data are taken from a study of cytomegalovirus exposure and HLA in healthy donors. Study-wide findings and caveats: The study flagged 150 to 200 TCR beta chains as cytomegalovirus-associated.

The PCR contained 60 Vbeta and 13 Jbeta primers. TCRdb keeps only in-frame clones here, not all; method: immunoSEQ multiplex PCR. Of roughly 110,000 clones detected, 76% appear once; the ten largest clones hold approximately 2%. Germline CDR1 reads SGHTA; CDR2 reads FQGNSA. This CDR3 has 15 residues. V was pared by 1 base and J by 3 bases, with 4 bases of the junction left unmatched. Source material: PBMCs. The receptor was isolated from a man between 18 and 29 years old in good health and CMV-seronegative. The V call is TRBV7-2, the J call TRBJ2-5; 8 nucleotides match TRBD2. In DNA form, the CDR3 reads TGTGCCAGCAGCTTAGTAGCGGGGACTGAAGAGACCCAGTACTTC. Amino acid sequence: CASSLVAGTEETQYF.